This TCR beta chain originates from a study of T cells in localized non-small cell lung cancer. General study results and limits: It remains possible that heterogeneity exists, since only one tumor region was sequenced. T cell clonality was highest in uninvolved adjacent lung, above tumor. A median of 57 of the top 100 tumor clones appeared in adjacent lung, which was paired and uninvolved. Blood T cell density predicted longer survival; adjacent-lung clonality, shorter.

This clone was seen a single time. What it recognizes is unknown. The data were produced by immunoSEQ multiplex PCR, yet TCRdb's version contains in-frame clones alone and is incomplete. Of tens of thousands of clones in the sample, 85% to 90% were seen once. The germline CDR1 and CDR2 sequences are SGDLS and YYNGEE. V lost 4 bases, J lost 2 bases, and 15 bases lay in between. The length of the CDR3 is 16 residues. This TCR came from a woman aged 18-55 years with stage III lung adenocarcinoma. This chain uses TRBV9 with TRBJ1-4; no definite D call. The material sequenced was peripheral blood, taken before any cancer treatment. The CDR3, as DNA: TGTGCCAGCAGCCCTAGGGTCGGGAGGACTAATGAAAAACTGTTTTTT. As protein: CASSPRVGRTNEKLFF.